This T cell receptor (beta chain) was found in a study of immune heterogeneity within non-small cell lung tumors (dated by TCRdb to between 2017 and 2018). Looking at the study overall: Histology comprised a handful of squamous cell carcinomas, roughly ten non-squamous carcinomas and 1 tumor not otherwise specified. To look at intratumoral immune heterogeneity, the study ran whole-exome sequencing, RNA-seq and TCR beta repertoire sequencing on several spatially distinct regions taken from every NSCLC tumor. TCR repertoire analysis included 57 tumor loci from 15 or so patients, whereas transcriptome data included only around 44 loci from around eleven patients. Binding of neoantigens to the HLA alleles of each patient was predicted with netMHCpan-3.0 for mutant peptides of 8 to 11 amino acids. General findings and caveats noted by the study authors: A statistically significant but moderate positive correlation (R about 0.34) was observed between local T-cell repertoire clonality and local tumor mutational burden. Identical dominant CDR3B clonotypes recurred across loci within a patient, yet different tumor locations also harbored unique high-frequency clones. High-frequency TCR beta clonotypes were largely distinct between individual patients.

For the TCR template, genomic DNA was extracted from bulk tumor tissue, and around 600 ng of gDNA was amplified for each sample. Multiple biopsies per primary tumor were taken during surgery, spaced as far apart as possible within the tumor mass. The study cohort was described as untreated, and the patients were newly diagnosed NSCLC cases having curative surgery. Donors were fewer than 19 newly diagnosed non-small cell lung cancer patients undergoing surgery with curative intent. The resected tumor masses were reviewed by two independent pathologists. Only high-quality DNA and RNA samples were carried forward to sequencing. A multiplex PCR system amplified the TCR beta CDR3 region, with a first 10-cycle round using 32 V-gene forward and 13 J-gene reverse primers. The first PCR round used a QIAGEN Multiplex PCR Kit, and the primer sequences were filed in Chinese patent CN105087789A. In a second PCR round, Illumina universal primers were added with the Phusion High-Fidelity PCR Kit. TCR libraries were paired-end sequenced at 151 bp read length on the Illumina HiSeq X Ten platform. The original pipeline was this. Reads without multiplex PCR primers were removed using Cutadapt, read pairs were merged using PEAR, and CDR3 regions were called using MiXCR with default settings. Repertoire diversity used Shannon entropy, and clonality was computed as one minus Shannon entropy divided by ln of productive unique sequence count. Clonotypes present at frequencies of at least 0.5% were defined as dominant or high-frequency T-cell clones. Through fastp at Q25 and MiXCR, TCRdb rebuilt clones from the public reads, retaining in-frame beta chains. When rows share a CDR3 protein, they turn into one entry using the most common DNA and genes. TCRdb, not the authors, supplied the V and J calls. The sample table records 10,000 to 15,000 distinct CDR3 sequences; 20% to 25% of these occur just once. Roughly 12% of the sample is held by the ten biggest clonotypes.

The table lists this clonotype with a few counts. Its specific antigen is unknown. Nothing much larger sits one base from this clone, and base qualities are not available. V lost 5 bases and J lost 4 bases; the stretch between them is 23 bases long. From the cysteine through the phenylalanine, the CDR3 covers 17 amino acids. Left in the record is the CDR3 DNA by itself, 51 bases read in frame from the first base. In the germline V gene, CDR1 corresponds to SGHTA and CDR2 to FQGNSA. Recombination linked TRBV7-2 to TRBJ1-1; a tentative D match to TRBD1 spans 5 bases. Sequenced material: lung tumor tissue. The origin of this receptor is a man aged 45-65 years with non-small cell lung cancer. The CDR3 region: CASSRRATGGSGTEAFF. The DNA sequence reads TGTGCCAGCAGCCGCCGGGCTACCGGGGGTAGCGGCACTGAAGCTTTCTTT.